This T cell receptor (beta chain) was sequenced in a study of B cell selection in AIRE deficiency. The V end was cut by 5 bases, the J end by 1 base, with 8 bases between. The CDR3 is 13 amino acids. Germline V gene data show CDR1 as LGHNT and CDR2 as FRNRAP. The regulatory T cell sort gate was CD4+CD25hiCD127low/negative. TCRdb's copy holds only in-frame clones and misses some; the assay was immunoSEQ multiplex PCR. Of about 19,000 clones listed, about 92% are singletons. The receptor was isolated from a human donor in good health. The rearrangement joins TRBV12-5 to TRBJ1-1, with no clear D. The sample consisted of CD4+CD25+ Tregs sorted from PBMCs. The CDR3 region is CASGKGPNTEAFF. In DNA form, the CDR3 reads TGTGCTAGTGGTAAAGGACCGAACACTGAAGCTTTCTTT. Supplemented by reference TRBV12-5 and TRBJ1-1, the full variable domain reads DARVTQTPRHKVTEMGQEVTMRCQPILGHNTVFWYRQTMMQGLELLAYFRNRAPLDDSGMPKDRFSAEMPDATLATLKIQPSEPRDSAVYFCASGKGPNTEAFFGQGTRLTVV.